This T cell receptor (beta chain) originates from a study of early T cells in non-severe SARS-CoV-2 infection. Study context: Unsorted whole-blood RNA was sequenced in bulk, leaving chains unpaired. Study findings and constraints: VDJdb matches were skewed toward anti-spike CD8 T cell responses.

This clonotype was found many times. Its antigen remains unknown. Germline-derived CDR1 and CDR2 are LGHDT and YNNKEL (reference sequence). Trimming pared 2 bases from V and 0 bases from J, leaving 15 bases between. This CDR3 is 17 amino acids long. Tagging with unique molecular identifiers was applied to individual cDNA molecules. One entry per CDR3 protein results from TCRdb running MiXCR on the 5' RACE reads. This sample has about 35,000 distinct CDR3 sequences, with 5.8% found just once. The source of this sequence is an adult who was a healthcare worker with PCR-confirmed SARS-CoV-2 infection or an uninfected control (not recorded which). V usage is TRBV3-1 and J usage is TRBJ2-3, with a possible D match to TRBD2 (6 bases). Sequencing used whole blood. CDR3 sequence: CASSQPMSRGSTDTQYF. The CDR3 DNA is TGTGCCAGCAGCCAACCAATGTCCCGGGGGAGCACAGATACGCAGTATTTT.